The present entry profiles one T cell receptor (beta chain) with its context. This record belongs to a study of blood T cell repertoires in COVID-19. Study details: T cells, B-cell-depleted T cells, or PBMCs provided the cDNA or gDNA that served as material.

Per the original methods: Amplifying reference gene primers gave estimates of nucleated cell counts. Method: immunoSEQ multiplex PCR; TCRdb's copy keeps in-frame clones and lacks some. The V and J calls and clone size were taken over from that table, and D and trimming were inferred from the DNA. Seen here are approximately 300,000 clones, approximately 92% observed once, and the top ten hold roughly 7.3%. The sequenced sample was peripheral blood. The origin of this receptor is a woman in her twenties or thirties with COVID-19, enrolled during active disease.

CDR3 in amino acids: CASSLGFTSVTYEQYF. CDR3 bases: TGTGCCAGCAGCTTAGGATTCACTAGCGTCACCTACGAGCAGTACTTC. The chain links TRBV11-2 to TRBJ2-7; TRBD2 matches at 7 bases. Unmatched junction bases numbered 8, after V lost 1 base and J lost 2 bases. Germline V gene sequence: CDR1 SGHAT, CDR2 FQNNGV. The CDR3 is 16 amino acids.